Below, 13 T cell receptor beta chains from the same sample are listed, as sequenced in a study of shared clonotypes between healthy human individuals (TCRdb year 2020). Library preparation was by the immunoSEQ multiplex PCR assay. Imported from immuneACCESS, the table was reduced by TCRdb to in-frame sequences with V and J called. These copies leave out some clones; in studies compared against another copy, an unresolved V gene accounts for under half, and the cause of the remainder is not known. The sample has fewer than 1.6 million clones on record, 98% of them singletons. The ten largest clones capture approximately 0.4% of the sample. Sequencing input: naive CD4+ T cells sorted from blood. According to the study, the label for this sample's cell subset or site signals: CD45RA+ positively selected. Receptor source: a young man in good health.

The V call is TRBV4-3, the J call TRBJ2-7; D remains unclear. This CDR3 region has 14 residues. The V and J ends lost 0 bases and 3 bases respectively, with 9 bases between them. Germline values: CDR1 LGHNA, CDR2 YSLEER. CDR3 sequence reads: CASSQDVKNYEQYF. The CDR3 region has the DNA TGCGCCAGCAGCCAAGACGTGAAGAACTACGAGCAGTACTTC.

This chain connects TRBV9 to TRBJ1-2; D is unclear. The CDR3 length is 15 residues. Germline V gives CDR1 SGDLS, CDR2 YYNGEE. Trimming stripped 2 bases from V and 0 bases from J, with 11 bases between. The CDR3 reads CASSVLSDPNYGYTF. The CDR3 DNA sequence: TGTGCCAGCAGCGTCCTGTCTGATCCTAACTATGGCTACACCTTC.

J is TRBJ2-4 and V is TRBV29-1; no clear D. Germline CDR1 SQVTM, CDR2 ANQGSEA. Deletions cut 5 bases from V and 0 bases from J, with 5 bases between. The CDR3 length is 12 residues. CDR3 in DNA: TGCAGCGTTTTGGTAGCCAAAAACATTCAGTACTTC. Residues: CSVLVAKNIQYF. Full variable domain (outside the CDR3, taken from reference TRBV29-1 and TRBJ2-4): SAVISQKPSRDICQRGTSLTIQCQVDSQVTMMFWYRQQPGQSLTLIATANQGSEATYESGFVIDKFPISRPNLTFSTLTVSNMSPEDSSIYLCSVLVAKNIQYFGAGTRLSVL.

This chain links TRBV5-1 with TRBJ2-1; 8 nucleotides agree with TRBD2. The CDR3 runs to 15 residues. V lost 4 bases, J lost 3 bases, and 6 bases stayed unmatched. Looked up from germline, CDR1 is SGHRS and CDR2 is YFSETQ. The CDR3: CASSIGTRFYNEQFF. The CDR3 DNA sequence: TGCGCCAGCAGCATCGGGACTAGATTCTACAATGAGCAGTTCTTC.

The chain couples TRBV5-1 to TRBJ2-1; 10 bases are shared with TRBD2. Trimming at V came to 4 bases and at J to 7 bases, leaving 14 bases not matched to a gene. From germline, CDR1 is SGHRS and CDR2 YFSETQ. This CDR3 spans 17 amino acids. CDR3 in DNA: TGCGCCAGCAGCCCAACCCCTTTAGCGGGAGGATCGAATGAGCAGTTCTTC. It is translated as CASSPTPLAGGSNEQFF.

This clone was recorded only once. V usage is TRBV7-9 and J usage is TRBJ1-1, with unresolved D. V gave up 7 bases and J gave up 1 base, with 10 bases separating them. Looked up from germline, CDR1 is SEHNR and CDR2 is FQNEAQ (reference sequence). The CDR3 is made up of 13 amino acids. CDR3 amino acids: CASIVLGNTEAFF. DNA for the CDR3: TGTGCCAGCATTGTACTGGGGAACACTGAAGCTTTCTTT.

The chain joins TRBV21-1 to TRBJ1-1. TRBV21-1 is a known pseudogene. The CDR3 has 16 amino acids. Here the CDR3 DNA reads TGTGCCAGCAGCATTAGAGGGCAGTGGATGAACACTGAAGCTTTCTTT. Protein product: CASSIRGQWMNTEAFF.

A word on this clone: Other DNA variants within this sample encode the same CDR3. This chain uses TRBV5-1 with TRBJ1-4, with 10 bases identical to TRBD1. CDR1 SGHRS and CDR2 YFSETQ come from the germline V gene. J was trimmed by 6 bases and V by 0 bases; bases with no gene match: 2. CDR3 size: 15 residues. Here the CDR3 reads CASSLVGTGDEKLFF. The CDR3 region has the DNA TGCGCCAGCAGCTTGGTTGGGACAGGGGATGAAAAACTGTTTTTT.

This chain joins TRBV5-1 and TRBJ2-3, with 11 positions matching TRBD1. The germline V gene has CDR1 SGHRS and CDR2 YFSETQ. V trimming: 2 bases; J trimming: 2 bases; junction bases outside the gene matches: 4. This CDR3 spans 16 amino acids. The CDR3 loop is CASSFGTGGHTDTQYF. For the CDR3, the DNA is TGCGCCAGCAGCTTTGGGACAGGGGGACACACAGATACGCAGTATTTT.

CDR3 DNA sequence: TGTGCCAGCAGCGTAGCCGCACTAGCTTTCCACGAGCAGTACTTC. This sequence encodes CASSVAALAFHEQYF. The chain is built from TRBV9 and TRBJ2-7, with D maybe TRBD2 (6 bases). V gave up 0 bases and J gave up 5 bases, with 15 bases separating them. The CDR3 sequence is 15 residues long. CDR1 and CDR2 from the germline V gene are SGDLS and YYNGEE.

This sequence joins TRBV4-3 and TRBJ2-1, with D perhaps assigned TRBD1 or TRBD2 (5 bases each). Trimming cost V 0 bases and J 1 base, with 10 bases left between them. The CDR3 is made up of 16 amino acids. Germline CDR1 reads LGHNA; CDR2 reads YSLEER. As DNA, the CDR3 is TGCGCCAGCAGCCAAGAGGGGGTTTCGTCCTACAATGAGCAGTTCTTC. Its protein product is CASSQEGVSSYNEQFF.

The chain is built from TRBV30 and TRBJ2-7; 10 positions match TRBD1. The CDR3 runs 14 residues. The J segment lost 6 bases and the V segment lost 3 bases, leaving 8 bases of the junction unmatched. Germline CDR1 is GTSNPN and CDR2 is SVGIG (reference sequence). The chain's CDR3 is CAWREGTGAREQYF. In DNA, the CDR3 is TGTGCCTGGAGAGAGGGGACAGGGGCTCGCGAGCAGTACTTC.

This rearrangement joins TRBV6-5 to TRBJ2-7; unclear D gene. Germline loops: CDR1 MNHEY, CDR2 SVGAGI. V dropped 4 bases and J dropped 2 bases, with 18 bases sitting between them. There are 16 residues in the CDR3. CDR3 DNA: TGTGCCAGCAGTTTTTTCCCATCTTCTGAGACCTACGAGCAGTACTTC. Translated, it gives CASSFFPSSETYEQYF.